Sequencing of this T cell receptor beta chain was carried out in a study of persistence of HIV-infected CD4 T cells. The libraries were made with immunoSEQ version 4 in survey mode. Libraries were prepared by immunoSEQ multiplex PCR; TCRdb keeps only in-frame clonotypes and omits some of them. In the table there are some 58,000 clones, just under 75% of which are singletons. Cells were stimulated with overlapping HIV-1 Gag 15-mer peptides. Memory cells lacking CD40L and CD69 with high CD45RO were sorted. A remark on this clone: The antigen remains unidentified.

Overall study results and limits: TCRbeta richness was lower in CMV- and Gag-responding cells than in anti-CD3/anti-CD28-responding cells.

CDR3 length equals 15 residues. The germline V gene has CDR1 MNHEY and CDR2 SVGAGI. The ends lost 8 bases at V and 7 bases at J; junction bases unmatched: 14. The TCR sequence derives from an adult man with HIV who was CMV-seropositive. Here the sequenced sample was CD4+ T cells sorted from PBMCs after roughly 20-hour stimulation, taken from a patient who received antiretroviral therapy. The V and J genes are TRBV6-5 and TRBJ1-5; 7 bases map to TRBD1. DNA of the CDR3: TGTGCCAGCTCGGGGACAGCTCCTCAATCACAGCCCCAGCATTTT. Translation gives CASSGTAPQSQPQHF.